Presented here are 9 T cell receptor beta chains from one specimen sequenced in a study of blood T cell repertoires in COVID-19. The data were produced by immunoSEQ multiplex PCR, yet TCRdb's version contains in-frame clones alone and is incomplete. The top ten clones hold 4.9% of a sample with 100,000 to 140,000 clones, more than 80% of them seen once. Material for sequencing was peripheral blood. The receptors were sampled from a man aged 40-49 years with active or convalescent COVID-19.

The chain has TRBV6-5 and TRBJ1-2; TRBD1 aligns across 7 bases. Germline-derived CDR1 and CDR2 are MNHEY and SVGAGI. V dropped 4 bases and J dropped 0; count of bases not matched to a gene: 8. The CDR3 length is 16 residues. The CDR3 nucleotides are TGTGCCAGCAGTTCCCCGGGACAGACGGCTAACTATGGCTACACCTTC. As protein: CASSSPGQTANYGYTF.

V is TRBV7-9 and J is TRBJ2-7; 8 positions agree with TRBD1. The CDR3 is 16 residues long. Germline V gene lookup returns CDR1 SEHNR and CDR2 FQNEAQ (reference sequence). With 7 bases clipped from V and 4 bases from J, the junction kept 15 bases outside the gene matches. The CDR3 DNA sequence: TGTGCCAGCATCTCCCGTCCAGGGGGCCCTTCTTACGAGCAGTACTTC. Translating it yields CASISRPGGPSYEQYF.

With regard to this clone: At one boundary the junction diverges from the germline segment, which might be a read error. This chain joins TRBV30 and TRBJ1-2; possibly TRBD1 for D (6 bases). The germline V gene encodes CDR1 GTSNPN and CDR2 SVGIG (reference sequence). This CDR3 has 11 residues. This chain's CDR3 is CARRTEYGYTF. The CDR3 region has the DNA TGTGCCCGGAGGACAGAATATGGCTACACCTTC.

In its sample, this clone was seen once. The CDR3 sequence is CASSQDEASGIIFYEQYF. The CDR3 bases are TGTGCCAGCAGCCAAGATGAGGCTAGCGGGATTATATTCTACGAGCAGTACTTC. V is TRBV4-2 and J is TRBJ2-7; 9 nucleotides line up with TRBD2. CDR1 and CDR2 from the germline V gene are LGHNA and YNFKEQ. The CDR3 has 18 residues. V gave up 0 bases and J gave up 3 bases; unmatched junction bases: 12.

V usage is TRBV24-1 and J usage is TRBJ2-1; D gene uncertain. Looked up from germline, CDR1 is KGHDR and CDR2 is SFDVKD. V gave up 6 bases and J gave up 0 bases, with 14 bases separating them. The CDR3 consists of 16 residues. CDR3 nucleotide sequence: TGTGCCACCAGTCCAGGTTTCTCGAGCTCCTACAATGAGCAGTTCTTC. It yields the protein CATSPGFSSSYNEQFF.

This chain connects TRBV7-2 to TRBJ1-2, with 8 positions matching TRBD1. The CDR3 is 14 residues long. Germline V gene data show CDR1 as SGHTA and CDR2 as FQGNSA. The junction had 5 bases not matched to a gene; V was cut back by 5 bases and J by 3 bases. CDR3 residues: CASSHPGGDYGYTF. For the CDR3, the DNA is TGTGCCAGCAGCCACCCAGGGGGCGACTATGGCTACACCTTC.

The genes are TRBV7-2 and TRBJ2-3; tentative D call: TRBD2 (5 bases). The germline CDR1 and CDR2 sequences are SGHTA and FQGNSA. The V and J ends lost 4 bases and 0 bases respectively, with 11 bases between them. The CDR3 contains 15 residues. CDR3 nucleotide sequence: TGTGCCAGCAGCTCACGGTCGGGGAGCACAGATACGCAGTATTTT. Amino acid sequence: CASSSRSGSTDTQYF. The full variable domain, with the rest looked up from reference TRBV7-2 and TRBJ2-3, is GAGVSQSPSNKVTEKGKDVELRCDPISGHTALYWYRQSLGQGLEFLIYFQGNSAPDKSGLPSDRFSAERTGGSVSTLTIQRTQQEDSAVYLCASSSRSGSTDTQYFGPGTRLTVL.

This sequence joins TRBV10-3 and TRBJ2-3; D not resolved. CDR3 length: 13 residues. Germline V CDR1 and CDR2: ENHRY, SYGVKD. The ends were cut back, 0 bases at V and 5 bases at J, with 6 bases in the middle. This CDR3 reads CAISESYLDTQYF. CDR3 nucleotides: TGTGCCATCAGTGAGTCGTACTTAGATACGCAGTATTTT.

This rearrangement joins TRBV11-3 to TRBJ2-1; 12 positions agree with TRBD2. CDR1 is SGHNT and CDR2 is YENEEA in the germline V gene. Germline trimming cut 4 bases from V and 8 bases from J; bases unmatched to any gene: 12. This CDR3 comprises 17 residues. The CDR3 loop reads CASSSGRLAGETDEQFF. The CDR3 DNA follows: TGTGCCAGCAGCTCAGGGAGACTAGCGGGAGAAACGGATGAGCAGTTCTTC.